This TCR beta chain is drawn from a study of T cells in Graves' hyperthyroidism and ophthalmopathy. Findings of the study overall: The majority of expanded thyroid clonotypes above 0.001 also appeared in blood.

Worth noting for this clonotype: The antigen is undetermined. One junction end disagrees with the germline gene, perhaps due to a read error.

The CDR3 spans 14 residues. Germline loops: CDR1 KGHDR, CDR2 SFDVKD. RNA transcripts provided the source from which TCR beta CDR3 regions were amplified. HTBI primers were employed in a first-round RT-PCR of the TCR CDR3. MiXCR, run by TCRdb on the multiplex PCR reads, gives a single entry per CDR3 protein. This sample has around 660,000 distinct CDR3 sequences, with 45% found just once. The genes are TRBV24-1 and TRBJ1-2; D is perhaps TRBD1 (6 bases). The specimen was peripheral blood or thyroid tissue (not recorded which). This TCR derives from an adult man with Graves' disease, either hyperthyroidism or ophthalmopathy (not recorded which). CDR3 sequence (DNA): TGTGCCAGCAGTGAAGTATACAGGGATGGTGGCTACACCTTC. Its translation: CASSEVYRDGGYTF.